The 7 T cell receptor beta chains given below trace back to one sample, sequenced in a study of T cell repertoires in cytomegalovirus infection. One entry per CDR3 protein, called by TCRdb with MiXCR from the reads. The profile shows about 140,000 distinct CDR3 sequences, roughly 6% of them singletons. Sequencing used PBMCs. These receptors came from a human donor in good health (CMV status not recorded). Some clones in this sample may be carry-over from other donors' samples.

The table lists this clonotype with many counts. The chain joins TRBV19 to TRBJ1-5; D is ambiguous. CDR3 length equals 15 residues. Trimming took 10 bases from V and 0 from J, leaving 16 bases between them. Germline CDR1 and CDR2: LNHDA and SQIVND (reference sequence). CDR3 region: CATTVSDRSNQPQHF. The CDR3 DNA reads as TGTGCCACCACGGTGTCGGACCGTAGCAATCAGCCCCAGCATTTT.

This clonotype was recorded a few times. The rearrangement uses TRBV3-1 and TRBJ2-5, with 9 bases matching TRBD1. The junction had 9 bases not matched to a gene; V was cut back by 6 bases and J by 1 base. The CDR3 loop spans 16 amino acids. CDR1 and CDR2 from the germline V gene are LGHDT and YNNKEL (reference sequence). This CDR3 is CASRYTGTGIQETQYF. CDR3 in DNA: TGTGCCAGCAGATACACCGGGACAGGGATCCAAGAGACCCAGTACTTC.

This clonotype has ten or more counts. J is TRBJ1-5 and V is TRBV7-2; no definite D call. Between the trimmed V and J ends, which lost 3 bases and 4 bases, there was a span of 4 bases. The CDR3 has 12 residues. Germline-derived CDR1 and CDR2 are SGHTA and FQGNSA. In nucleotides, the CDR3 is TGTGCCAGCAGCTTTAGGAATCAGCCCCAGCATTTT. It codes for CASSFRNQPQHF.

The sample holds a few counts of this clonotype. The chain recombines TRBV9 with TRBJ1-2; weak D call: TRBD1 (5 bases). The germline gives CDR1 SGDLS, CDR2 YYNGEE. The CDR3 is 13 amino acids. The V end was cut by 3 bases, the J end by 5 bases, with 11 bases between. CDR3 loop: CASSGQLWYGYTF. The DNA for the CDR3 is TGTGCCAGCAGCGGACAGCTATGGTATGGCTACACCTTC.

This clonotype was observed a handful of times. The CDR3: CAWRGTASTDTQYF. CDR3 bases: TGTGCCTGGAGGGGGACAGCTAGCACAGATACGCAGTATTTT. The chain employs TRBV30 and TRBJ2-3, with 7 bases identical to TRBD1. Trimming took 3 bases from V and 0 from J; bases not matched to a gene: 3. This CDR3 contains 14 residues. Germline lookup yields CDR1 GTSNPN and CDR2 SVGIG (reference sequence).

This clonotype has a count of ten or more. In nucleotides, the CDR3 is TGTGCCAGCAGCTCGACCCAGACAGTGAACTATGGCTACACCTTC. As protein: CASSSTQTVNYGYTF. The chain joins TRBV7-9 to TRBJ1-2; D possibly corresponds to TRBD1 (5 bases). Germline CDR1 is SEHNR and CDR2 is FQNEAQ (reference sequence). The CDR3 is made up of 15 amino acids. With 4 bases removed from V and 2 bases from J, the gap between germline ends came to 14 bases.

This chain links TRBV12-3 or TRBV12-4 with TRBJ1-1, with D maybe TRBD1 (5 bases). The CDR3 contains 13 residues. Trimming cost V 7 bases and J 6 bases, with 15 bases left between them. The CDR3 DNA is TGTGCCAGCACTCCATACAGGAGGGCTGAAGCTTTCTTT. Residues: CASTPYRRAEAFF.